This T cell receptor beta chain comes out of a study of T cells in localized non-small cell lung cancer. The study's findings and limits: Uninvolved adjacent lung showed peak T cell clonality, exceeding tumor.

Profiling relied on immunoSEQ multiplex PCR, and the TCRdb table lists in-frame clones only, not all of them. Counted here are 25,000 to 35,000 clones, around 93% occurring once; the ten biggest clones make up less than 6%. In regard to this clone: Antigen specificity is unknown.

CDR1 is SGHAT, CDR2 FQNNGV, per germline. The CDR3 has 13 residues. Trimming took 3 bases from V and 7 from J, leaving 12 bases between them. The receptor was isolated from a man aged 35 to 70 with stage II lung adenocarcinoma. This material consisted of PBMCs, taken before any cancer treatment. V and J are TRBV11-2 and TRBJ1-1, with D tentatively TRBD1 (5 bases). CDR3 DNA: TGTGCCAGCAGCTTCCTCGGGGGGGATGAAGCTTTCTTT. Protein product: CASSFLGGDEAFF.